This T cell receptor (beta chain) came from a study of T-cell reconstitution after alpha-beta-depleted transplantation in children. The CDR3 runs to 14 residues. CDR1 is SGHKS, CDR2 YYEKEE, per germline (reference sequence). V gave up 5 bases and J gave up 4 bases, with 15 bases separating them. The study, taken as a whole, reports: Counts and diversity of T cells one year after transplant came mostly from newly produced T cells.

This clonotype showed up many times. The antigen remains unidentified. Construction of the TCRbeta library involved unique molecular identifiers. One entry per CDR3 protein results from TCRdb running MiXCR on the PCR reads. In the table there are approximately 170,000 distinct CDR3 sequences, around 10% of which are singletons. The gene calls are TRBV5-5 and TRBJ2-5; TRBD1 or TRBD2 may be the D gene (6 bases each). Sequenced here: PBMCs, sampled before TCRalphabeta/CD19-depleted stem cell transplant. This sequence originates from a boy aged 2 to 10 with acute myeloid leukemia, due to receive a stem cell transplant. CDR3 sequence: CASRGGGLRETQYF. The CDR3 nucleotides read TGTGCCAGCAGAGGGGGAGGCCTTCGAGAGACCCAGTACTTC.